This is a list of T cell receptor beta chains from one sample in a study of T cells after yellow fever vaccination. TCRdb re-analysed the 5' RACE reads in MiXCR, keeping a single row per CDR3 protein. The sample holds 500,000 to 700,000 distinct CDR3 sequences, 19% seen once. The source material was PBMCs, sampled 15 days after the yellow fever booster vaccination. The origin of the receptors is a man aged 25 to 40 who received the YFV17D yellow fever vaccine. The CDR3 runs from the conserved cysteine through the conserved F or W. D genes are given only for firm matches. The size field is filled for only some rows; it gives once, few, many or a size class.

size: -
J: TRBJ2-1
D: TRBD1
V: TRBV24-1
CDR3: CATSDPGQGAYNEQFF
DNA: TGTGCCACCAGTGATCCAGGACAGGGGGCGTACAATGAGCAGTTCTTC

size: few
J: TRBJ2-1
D: -
V: TRBV7-8
CDR3: CSSWGREQFF
DNA: TGTTCCTCGTGGGGGCGTGAGCAGTTCTTC

size: few
J: TRBJ2-7
D: TRBD2
V: TRBV5-4
CDR3: CASSLAGGLDYEQYF
DNA: TGTGCCAGCAGCTTGGCGGGAGGGTTAGACTACGAGCAGTACTTC

size: few
J: TRBJ1-4
D: -
V: TRBV6-5
CDR3: CASSWSQSSEKLFF
DNA: TGTGCCAGCAGTTGGTCGCAGTCAAGTGAAAAACTGTTTTTT

size: -
J: TRBJ2-1
D: TRBD2
V: TRBV20-1
CDR3: CSAASGSSYNEQFF
DNA: TGCAGTGCGGCTAGCGGGAGCTCCTACAATGAGCAGTTCTTC

size: -
J: TRBJ2-1
D: -
V: TRBV5-1
CDR3: CASSLFPGTSYNEQFF
DNA: TGCGCCAGCAGCTTGTTCCCAGGGACCTCCTACAATGAGCAGTTCTTC

size: few
J: TRBJ2-5
D: -
V: TRBV9
CDR3: CASSGDPLGVVETQYF
DNA: TGTGCCAGCAGCGGAGACCCATTGGGCGTGGTGGAGACCCAGTACTTC

size: few
J: TRBJ2-2
D: -
V: TRBV20-1
CDR3: CSASGGEVAGELFF
DNA: TGCAGTGCTAGTGGAGGCGAGGTTGCCGGGGAGCTGTTTTTT

size: few
J: TRBJ2-7
D: -
V: TRBV6-2/TRBV6-3
CDR3: CASSEIPYEQYF
DNA: TGTGCCAGCAGCGAGATCCCCTACGAGCAGTACTTC

size: few
J: TRBJ2-7
D: -
V: TRBV3-1
CDR3: CASSQEYYEQYF
DNA: TGTGCCAGCAGCCAAGAATACTACGAGCAGTACTTC

size: -
J: TRBJ1-1
D: -
V: TRBV29-1
CDR3: CSVKGVGGTEAFF
DNA: TGCAGCGTTAAGGGGGTAGGGGGGACTGAAGCTTTCTTT

size: few
J: TRBJ2-1
D: -
V: TRBV7-2
CDR3: CASSHKGAFQFF
DNA: TGTGCCAGCAGCCATAAAGGGGCGTTTCAGTTCTTC

size: -
J: TRBJ2-5
D: -
V: TRBV12-5
CDR3: CASGPWGLQETQYF
DNA: TGTGCTAGTGGTCCCTGGGGTCTCCAAGAGACCCAGTACTTC

size: few
J: TRBJ2-1
D: TRBD2
V: TRBV2
CDR3: CASRLLAGALNEQFF
DNA: TGTGCCAGCAGGCTGCTAGCGGGAGCACTCAATGAGCAGTTCTTC

size: few
J: TRBJ2-7
D: TRBD1
V: TRBV20-1
CDR3: CSAITGQGYEQYF
DNA: TGCAGTGCGATTACGGGACAGGGCTACGAGCAGTACTTC

size: -
J: TRBJ2-7
D: -
V: TRBV7-6
CDR3: CASSPSVPYEQYF
DNA: TGTGCCAGCAGCCCGTCTGTCCCCTACGAGCAGTACTTC

size: -
J: TRBJ2-1
D: -
V: TRBV28
CDR3: CASSLNGAGVSYNEQFF
DNA: TGTGCCAGCAGTTTAAACGGTGCCGGGGTATCCTACAATGAGCAGTTCTTC

size: few
J: TRBJ2-5
D: -
V: TRBV15
CDR3: CATSRDVPWGRQETQYF
DNA: TGTGCCACCAGCAGAGATGTGCCATGGGGGAGGCAAGAGACCCAGTACTTC